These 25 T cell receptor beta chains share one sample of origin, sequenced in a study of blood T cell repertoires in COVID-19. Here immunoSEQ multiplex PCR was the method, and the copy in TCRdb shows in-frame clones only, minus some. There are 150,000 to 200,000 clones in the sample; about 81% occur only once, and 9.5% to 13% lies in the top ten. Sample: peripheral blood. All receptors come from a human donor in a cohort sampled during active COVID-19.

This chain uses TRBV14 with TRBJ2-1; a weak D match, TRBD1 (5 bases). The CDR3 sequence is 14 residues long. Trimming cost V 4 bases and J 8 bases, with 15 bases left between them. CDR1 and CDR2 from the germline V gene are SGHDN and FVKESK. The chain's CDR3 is CASSRYTGADEQFF. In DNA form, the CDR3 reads TGTGCCAGCAGCCGCTATACAGGAGCAGATGAGCAGTTCTTC.

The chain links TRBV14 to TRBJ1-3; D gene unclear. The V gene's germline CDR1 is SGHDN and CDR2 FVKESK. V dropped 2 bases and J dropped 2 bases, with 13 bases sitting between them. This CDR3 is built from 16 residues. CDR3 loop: CASSQRLPGTGNTIYF. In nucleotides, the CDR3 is TGTGCCAGCAGCCAACGGCTTCCGGGAACTGGAAACACCATATATTTT.

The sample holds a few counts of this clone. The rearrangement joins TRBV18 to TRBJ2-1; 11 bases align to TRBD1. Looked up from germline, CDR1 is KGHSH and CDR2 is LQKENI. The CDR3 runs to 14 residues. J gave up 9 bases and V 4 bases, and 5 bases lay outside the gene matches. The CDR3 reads CASSLGQGAGEQFF. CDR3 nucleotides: TGTGCCAGCTCACTCGGACAGGGGGCTGGTGAGCAGTTCTTC.

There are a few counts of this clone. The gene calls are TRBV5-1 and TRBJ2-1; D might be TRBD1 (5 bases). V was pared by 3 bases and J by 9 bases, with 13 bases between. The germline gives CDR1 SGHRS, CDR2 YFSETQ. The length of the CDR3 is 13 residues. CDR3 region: CASSSLGQGEQFF. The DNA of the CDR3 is TGCGCCAGCAGCTCCCTCGGGCAGGGTGAGCAGTTCTTC.

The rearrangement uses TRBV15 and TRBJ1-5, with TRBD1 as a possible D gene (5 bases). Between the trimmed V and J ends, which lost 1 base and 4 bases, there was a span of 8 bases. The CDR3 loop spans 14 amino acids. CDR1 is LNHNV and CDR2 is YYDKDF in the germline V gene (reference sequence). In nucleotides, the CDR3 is TGTGCCACCAGCAGAGGGACACCTAATCAGCCCCAGCATTTT. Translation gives CATSRGTPNQPQHF.

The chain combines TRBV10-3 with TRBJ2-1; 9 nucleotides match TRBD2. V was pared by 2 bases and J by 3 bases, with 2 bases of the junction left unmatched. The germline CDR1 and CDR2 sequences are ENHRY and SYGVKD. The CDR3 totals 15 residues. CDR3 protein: CAISEVAGVYNEQFF. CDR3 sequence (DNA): TGTGCCATCAGTGAGGTAGCGGGAGTCTACAATGAGCAGTTCTTC.

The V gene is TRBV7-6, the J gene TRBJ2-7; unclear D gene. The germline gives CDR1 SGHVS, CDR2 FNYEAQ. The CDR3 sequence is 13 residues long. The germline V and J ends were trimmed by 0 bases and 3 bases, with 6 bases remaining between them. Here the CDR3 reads CASSLASSYEQYF. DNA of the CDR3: TGTGCCAGCAGCTTAGCGAGTAGCTACGAGCAGTACTTC.

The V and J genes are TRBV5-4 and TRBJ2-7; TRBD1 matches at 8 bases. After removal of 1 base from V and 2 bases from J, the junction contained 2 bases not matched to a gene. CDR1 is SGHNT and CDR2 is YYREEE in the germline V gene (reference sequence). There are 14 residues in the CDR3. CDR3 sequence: CASSLQQGAYEQYF. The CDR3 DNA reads TGTGCCAGCAGCTTGCAACAGGGGGCCTACGAGCAGTACTTC.

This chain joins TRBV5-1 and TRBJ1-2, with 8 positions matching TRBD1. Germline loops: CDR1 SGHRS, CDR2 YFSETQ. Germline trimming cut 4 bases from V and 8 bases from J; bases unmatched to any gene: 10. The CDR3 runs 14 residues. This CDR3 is CASSLLGTGNGYTF. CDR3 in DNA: TGCGCCAGCAGCCTGCTCGGGACAGGTAACGGCTACACCTTC.

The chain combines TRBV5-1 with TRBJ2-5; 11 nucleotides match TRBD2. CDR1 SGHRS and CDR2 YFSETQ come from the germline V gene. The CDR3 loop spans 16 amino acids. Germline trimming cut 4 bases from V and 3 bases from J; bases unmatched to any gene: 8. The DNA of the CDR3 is TGCGCCAGCAGCCCCGGGACTAGCGGAGCTAAAGAGACCCAGTACTTC. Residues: CASSPGTSGAKETQYF.

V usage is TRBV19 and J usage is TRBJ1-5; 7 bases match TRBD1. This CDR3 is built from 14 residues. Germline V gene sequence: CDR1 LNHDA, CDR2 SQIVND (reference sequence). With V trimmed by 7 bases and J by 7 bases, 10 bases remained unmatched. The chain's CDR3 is CASTQGDVTQPQHF. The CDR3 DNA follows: TGTGCCAGTACCCAGGGGGACGTTACCCAGCCCCAGCATTTT.

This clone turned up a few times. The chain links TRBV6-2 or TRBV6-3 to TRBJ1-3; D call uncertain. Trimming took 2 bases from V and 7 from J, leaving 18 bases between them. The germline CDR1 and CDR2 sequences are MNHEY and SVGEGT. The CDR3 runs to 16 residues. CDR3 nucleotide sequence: TGTGCCAGCAGTTACGGGGAGGTCCTTGCCGGGAACACCATATATTTT. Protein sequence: CASSYGEVLAGNTIYF.

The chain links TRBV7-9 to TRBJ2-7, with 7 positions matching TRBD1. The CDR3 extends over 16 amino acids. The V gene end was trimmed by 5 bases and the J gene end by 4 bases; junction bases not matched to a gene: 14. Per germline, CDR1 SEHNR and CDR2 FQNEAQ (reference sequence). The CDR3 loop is CASSLPRGTVPYEQYF. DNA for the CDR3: TGTGCCAGCAGCCTCCCTAGGGGGACAGTCCCTTACGAGCAGTACTTC.

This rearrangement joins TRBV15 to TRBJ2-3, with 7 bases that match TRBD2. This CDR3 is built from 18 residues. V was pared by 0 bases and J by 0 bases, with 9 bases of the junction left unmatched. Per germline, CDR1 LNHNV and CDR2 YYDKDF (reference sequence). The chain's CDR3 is CATSRDGASGTSTDTQYF. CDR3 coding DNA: TGTGCCACCAGCAGAGATGGAGCTAGCGGAACTAGCACAGATACGCAGTATTTT.

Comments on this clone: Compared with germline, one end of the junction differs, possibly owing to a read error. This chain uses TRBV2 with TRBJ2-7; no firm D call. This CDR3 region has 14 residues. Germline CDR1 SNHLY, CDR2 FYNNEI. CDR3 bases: TGTGCCAGAAGTGGCCCGAGTCCCTCCTACGAGCAGTACTTC. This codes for CARSGPSPSYEQYF.

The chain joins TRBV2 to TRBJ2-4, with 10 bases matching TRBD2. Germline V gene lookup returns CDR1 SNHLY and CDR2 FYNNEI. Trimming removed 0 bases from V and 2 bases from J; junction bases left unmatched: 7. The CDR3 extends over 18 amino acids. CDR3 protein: CASSEAGASGSTKNIQYF. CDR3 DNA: TGTGCCAGCAGTGAAGCCGGGGCTAGCGGGAGCACCAAAAACATTCAGTACTTC.

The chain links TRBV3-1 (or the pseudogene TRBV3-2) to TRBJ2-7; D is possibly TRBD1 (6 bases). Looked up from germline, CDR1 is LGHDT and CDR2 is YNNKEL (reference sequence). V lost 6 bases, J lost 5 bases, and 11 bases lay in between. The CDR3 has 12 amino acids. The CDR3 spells CASRYRANEQYF. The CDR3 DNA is TGTGCCAGCAGATACAGGGCCAACGAGCAGTACTTC.

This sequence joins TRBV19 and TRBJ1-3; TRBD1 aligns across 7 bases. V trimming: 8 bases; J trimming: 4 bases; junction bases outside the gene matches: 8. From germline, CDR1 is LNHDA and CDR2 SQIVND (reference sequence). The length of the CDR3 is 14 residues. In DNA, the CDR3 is TGTGCCAGTTCGGGACAGAAGCCCGGAAACACCATATATTTT. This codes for CASSGQKPGNTIYF.

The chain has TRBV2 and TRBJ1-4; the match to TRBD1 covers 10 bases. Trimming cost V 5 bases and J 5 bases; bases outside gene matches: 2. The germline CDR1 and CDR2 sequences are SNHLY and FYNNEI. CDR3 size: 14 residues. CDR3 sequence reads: CASSLDRGNEKLFF. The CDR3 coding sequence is TGTGCCAGCAGTCTGGACAGGGGGAATGAAAAACTGTTTTTT. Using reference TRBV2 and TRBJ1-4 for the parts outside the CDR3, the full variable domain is EPEVTQTPSHQVTQMGQEVILRCVPISNHLYFYWYRQILGQKVEFLVSFYNNEISEKSEIFDDQFSVERPDGSNFTLKIRSTKLEDSAMYFCASSLDRGNEKLFFGSGTQLSVL.

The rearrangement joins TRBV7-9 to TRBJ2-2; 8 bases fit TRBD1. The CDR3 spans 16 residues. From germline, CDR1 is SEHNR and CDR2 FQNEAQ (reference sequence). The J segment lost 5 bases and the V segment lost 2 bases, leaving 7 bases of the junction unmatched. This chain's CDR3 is CASSLSRGRGTGELFF. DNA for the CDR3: TGTGCCAGCAGCTTAAGCAGGGGGCGAGGAACCGGGGAGCTGTTTTTT.

The CDR3 nucleotides read TGTGCCAGCAGCCGGCCGAGCTGGGGAGGGCCAAACGGAGCCAAAAACATTCAGTACTTC. This translates into CASSRPSWGGPNGAKNIQYF. The gene calls are TRBV5-4 and TRBJ2-4; 7 bases match TRBD2. The CDR3 contains 20 residues. The trim removed 4 bases at V and 0 bases at J, leaving 19 bases unmatched. Per the germline V gene, CDR1 is SGHNT and CDR2 is YYREEE (reference sequence).

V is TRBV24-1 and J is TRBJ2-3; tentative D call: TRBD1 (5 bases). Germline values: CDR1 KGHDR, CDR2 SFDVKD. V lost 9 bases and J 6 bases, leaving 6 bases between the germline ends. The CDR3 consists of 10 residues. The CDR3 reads CATPGDTQYF. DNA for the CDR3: TGTGCCACCCCAGGGGATACGCAGTATTTT.

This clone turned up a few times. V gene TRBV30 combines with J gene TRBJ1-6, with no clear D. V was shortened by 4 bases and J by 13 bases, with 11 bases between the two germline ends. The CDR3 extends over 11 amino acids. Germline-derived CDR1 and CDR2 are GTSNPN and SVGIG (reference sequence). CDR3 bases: TGTGCCTGGAAGGCCCTAGGCCCCCTCCACTTT. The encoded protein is CAWKALGPLHF.

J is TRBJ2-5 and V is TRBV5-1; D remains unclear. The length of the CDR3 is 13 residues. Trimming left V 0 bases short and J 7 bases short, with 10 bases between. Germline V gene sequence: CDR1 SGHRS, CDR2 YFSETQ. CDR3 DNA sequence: TGCGCCAGCAGCTTGGCGGGTAGTAGGACCCAGTACTTC. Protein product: CASSLAGSRTQYF.

The CDR3 DNA reads TGTGCCAGCAGTTACTCTACTAGCGGAGACACAGATACGCAGTATTTT. Protein sequence: CASSYSTSGDTDTQYF. The rearrangement joins TRBV6-5 to TRBJ2-3; TRBD2 matches at 8 bases. Per germline, CDR1 MNHEY and CDR2 SVGAGI. This CDR3 region has 16 residues. V was pared by 0 bases and J by 2 bases, with 4 bases of the junction left unmatched.